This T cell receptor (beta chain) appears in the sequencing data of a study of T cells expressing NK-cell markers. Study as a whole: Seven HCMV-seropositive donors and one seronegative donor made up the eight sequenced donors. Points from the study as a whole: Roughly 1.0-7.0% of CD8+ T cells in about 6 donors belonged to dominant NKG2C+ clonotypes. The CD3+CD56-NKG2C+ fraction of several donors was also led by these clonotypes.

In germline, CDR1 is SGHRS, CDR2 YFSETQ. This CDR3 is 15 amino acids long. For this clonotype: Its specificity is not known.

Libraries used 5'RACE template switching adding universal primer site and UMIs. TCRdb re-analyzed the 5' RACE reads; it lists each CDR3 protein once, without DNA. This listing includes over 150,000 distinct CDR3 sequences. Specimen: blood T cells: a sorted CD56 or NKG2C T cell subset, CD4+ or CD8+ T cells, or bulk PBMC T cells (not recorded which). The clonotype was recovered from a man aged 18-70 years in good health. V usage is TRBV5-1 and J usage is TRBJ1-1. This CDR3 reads CASSFWTNGGTEAFF.